The 26 T cell receptor beta chains listed next were all sequenced from one sample in a study of graft-versus-host responses after intestinal transplantation. Sequencing used immunoSEQ multiplex PCR; TCRdb keeps in-frame clones, though not all of them. The sample includes roughly 100,000 clones, about 90% of them seen just once. Antigens for these TCRs are unknown. This material consisted of unstimulated CD4+ T cells sorted from spleen or lymph node cells, taken before intestinal transplant. These receptors were obtained from a human donor who received an intestinal transplant.

The chain has TRBV5-4 and TRBJ2-3, with 8 bases lining up with TRBD1. The germline CDR1 and CDR2 sequences are SGHNT and YYREEE (reference sequence). This CDR3 is 15 amino acids long. The V and J ends lost 2 bases and 2 bases, in that order; junction bases with no gene match: 4. CDR3 loop: CASSLGQGTTDTQYF. CDR3 DNA: TGTGCCAGCAGCTTAGGACAGGGTACCACAGATACGCAGTATTTT.

This rearrangement joins TRBV7-3 to TRBJ1-4, with a weak D call TRBD1 (6 bases). The CDR3 runs to 16 residues. V dropped 1 base and J dropped 8 bases, with 17 bases sitting between them. CDR1 SGHTA and CDR2 FQGTGA come from the germline V gene. Written as DNA, the CDR3 is TGTGCCAGCAGCTTAAAGGTCAACAGGGATGGCGAAAAACTGTTTTTT. This encodes CASSLKVNRDGEKLFF.

The rearrangement links TRBV12-5 to TRBJ2-1; 7 bases map to TRBD1. With 1 base clipped from V and 2 bases from J, the junction kept 2 bases outside the gene matches. The germline V gene has CDR1 LGHNT and CDR2 FRNRAP. The CDR3 has 15 amino acids. The CDR3 region has the DNA TGTGCTAGTGGTTTGGGAGGGGGCCCCTACAATGAGCAGTTCTTC. Protein: CASGLGGGPYNEQFF.

The rearrangement uses TRBV5-4 and TRBJ2-7; 9 positions match TRBD1. The ends lost 4 bases at V and 4 bases at J; junction bases unmatched: 6. The CDR3 contains 14 residues. Germline V CDR1 and CDR2: SGHNT, YYREEE (reference sequence). In DNA form, the CDR3 reads TGTGCCAGCAGCATTACAGGGGGCCTGTACGAGCAGTACTTC. This translates into CASSITGGLYEQYF.

This clone was found a few times. The chain is built from TRBV7-2 and TRBJ2-1; D uncertain. Germline assignment: CDR1 SGHTA and CDR2 FQGNSA. The CDR3 extends over 14 amino acids. Deletions cut 9 bases from V and 10 bases from J, with 22 bases between. The CDR3 bases are TGTGCCAGTGGCTCTCGAGGTCGGCAATGGGAGCAGTTCTTC. Amino acids: CASGSRGRQWEQFF.

The gene calls are TRBV6-1 and TRBJ2-7; unclear D gene. The CDR3 runs to 13 residues. Germline V gene lookup returns CDR1 MNHNS and CDR2 SASEGT. V shed 11 bases and J shed 3 bases, with 17 bases lying between them. CDR3 bases: TGTGCCGTGACGCCGGGTCTCTACTACGAGCAGTACTTC. Its translation: CAVTPGLYYEQYF.

This clone was picked up one time. The chain links TRBV6-5 to TRBJ2-3; TRBD2 might be the D (5 bases). Deletions cut 2 bases from V and 4 bases from J, with 13 bases between. The CDR3 has 15 residues. Germline values: CDR1 MNHEY, CDR2 SVGAGI. Here the CDR3 DNA reads TGTGCCAGCAGTTACGGCACTAGATTGGCAGATACGCAGTATTTT. Translated, it gives CASSYGTRLADTQYF.

The chain employs TRBV30 and TRBJ2-3; perhaps TRBD2 as D (5 bases). This CDR3 has 17 residues. V gave up 0 bases and J gave up 0 bases, with 16 bases separating them. Germline CDR1 and CDR2: GTSNPN and SVGIG (reference sequence). The CDR3 here is CAWSVWVAGFSTDTQYF. The CDR3 DNA sequence: TGTGCCTGGAGTGTATGGGTGGCGGGTTTTAGCACAGATACGCAGTATTTT.

The chain couples TRBV30 to TRBJ1-6; D is undetermined. The V end was cut by 0 bases, the J end by 9 bases, with 12 bases between. CDR1 and CDR2 from the germline V gene are GTSNPN and SVGIG (reference sequence). CDR3 length equals 14 residues. The CDR3, as DNA: TGTGCCTGGAGTGTTTCGGGGAATCGTTCACCCCTCCACTTT. As protein: CAWSVSGNRSPLHF.

This sequence joins TRBV9 and TRBJ1-3; 7 bases line up with TRBD1. CDR1 and CDR2 from the germline V gene are SGDLS and YYNGEE. The length of the CDR3 is 14 residues. J was trimmed by 5 bases and V by 3 bases; bases with no gene match: 5. CDR3 in DNA: TGTGCCAGCAGCGCCCGGACAGGACGAAACACCATATATTTT. Its protein is CASSARTGRNTIYF.

This chain links TRBV5-1 with TRBJ1-2; 8 nucleotides match TRBD1. This CDR3 spans 15 amino acids. Looked up from germline, CDR1 is SGHRS and CDR2 is YFSETQ. V lost 0 bases and J lost 4; bases outside the gene matches: 5. Here the CDR3 DNA reads TGCGCCAGCAGCTTGGGCAGGGGGCCCTTCTATGGCTACACCTTC. Translation gives CASSLGRGPFYGYTF. The full variable domain, rest sourced from reference TRBV5-1 and TRBJ1-2, is KAGVTQTPRYLIKTRGQQVTLSCSPISGHRSVSWYQQTPGQGLQFLFEYFSETQRNKGNFPGRFSGRQFSNSRSEMNVSTLELGDSALYLCASSLGRGPFYGYTFGSGTRLTVV.

V is TRBV5-4 and J is TRBJ2-7; 14 bases align to TRBD2. The germline V gene has CDR1 SGHNT and CDR2 YYREEE (reference sequence). V lost 3 bases to trimming and J lost 11 bases; unmatched junction nucleotides: 10. CDR3 size: 15 residues. The CDR3 sequence: CASSSQGTSGSMEYF. The CDR3 DNA is TGTGCCAGCAGCTCACAGGGGACTAGCGGGAGTATGGAGTACTTC.

This clone was detected only once. The chain carries TRBV11-2 and TRBJ2-1, with unresolved D. Trimming stripped 3 bases from V and 7 bases from J, with 10 bases between. Germline V gene lookup returns CDR1 SGHAT and CDR2 FQNNGV. The CDR3 runs to 13 residues. The CDR3: CASSFQGMNEQFF. In DNA form, the CDR3 reads TGTGCCAGCAGCTTCCAAGGGATGAATGAGCAGTTCTTC.

This clone was observed a single time. One end of the junction is discordant with germline, which a read error may explain. The chain has TRBV4-2 and TRBJ1-2; no firm D call. This CDR3 contains 15 residues. CDR1 is LGHNA and CDR2 is YNFKEQ in the germline V gene. The CDR3 DNA reads as TGTGCCAGCAGCCAAGATAGGGCAGCTAATTATGGCTACACCTTC. This sequence encodes CASSQDRAANYGYTF.

This clone occurred once. The chain couples TRBV4-1 to TRBJ2-1, with D perhaps matching TRBD2 (6 bases). The CDR3 totals 14 residues. Germline loops: CDR1 MGHRA, CDR2 YSYEKL. Trimming shortened V by 1 base and J by 3 bases, and 7 bases separated the two germline ends. CDR3 protein: CASSQGRDYNEQFF. The CDR3 bases are TGCGCCAGCAGCCAAGGGAGGGACTACAATGAGCAGTTCTTC.

The chain combines TRBV5-1 with TRBJ2-6; TRBD2 agrees at 7 bases. Germline assignment: CDR1 SGHRS and CDR2 YFSETQ. V was clipped by 4 bases and J by 0 bases; unmatched bases: 10. This CDR3 region has 18 residues. DNA of the CDR3: TGCGCCAGCAGCACAGGACTAGGGAAGAGCTCTGGGGCCAACGTCCTGACTTTC. Translating gives CASSTGLGKSSGANVLTF.

This clone was seen a single time. The chain couples TRBV28 to TRBJ2-5; D possibly corresponds to TRBD1 (6 bases). From germline, CDR1 is MDHEN and CDR2 SYDVKM. The CDR3 covers 14 residues. V lost 3 bases, J lost 5 bases, and 13 bases lay in between. The CDR3 loop reads CASSFMGAIETQYF. The CDR3 DNA is TGTGCCAGCAGTTTTATGGGGGCAATCGAGACCCAGTACTTC. Full variable domain (outside the CDR3, taken from reference TRBV28 and TRBJ2-5): DVKVTQSSRYLVKRTGEKVFLECVQDMDHENMFWYRQDPGLGLRLIYFSYDVKMKEKGDIPEGYSVSREKKERFSLILESASTNQTSMYLCASSFMGAIETQYFGPGTRLLVL.

This chain connects TRBV7-9 to TRBJ1-1; no clear D. There are 13 residues in the CDR3. V lost 3 bases and J lost 2, with 7 bases in between. The germline CDR1 and CDR2 sequences are SEHNR and FQNEAQ (reference sequence). The CDR3 loop is CASSFTSNTEAFF. CDR3 nucleotide sequence: TGTGCCAGCAGCTTTACTAGTAACACTGAAGCTTTCTTT. Supplemented by reference TRBV7-9 and TRBJ1-1, the full variable domain reads DTGVSQNPRHKITKRGQNVTFRCDPISEHNRLYWYRQTLGQGPEFLTYFQNEAQLEKSRLLSDRFSAERPKGSFSTLEIQRTEQGDSAMYLCASSFTSNTEAFFGQGTRLTVV.

The V gene is TRBV6-5, the J gene TRBJ1-5; D is undetermined. Germline CDR1 MNHEY, CDR2 SVGAGI. The CDR3 length is 12 residues. V was clipped by 6 bases and J by 7 bases, with 10 bases between them. The CDR3 reads CASRTSGQPQHF. The CDR3 region has the DNA TGTGCCAGCAGGACTTCTGGGCAGCCCCAGCATTTT.

The genes are TRBV27 and TRBJ1-1, with a weak D call TRBD1 (5 bases). The CDR3 loop spans 14 amino acids. V lost 6 bases and J lost 7, with 18 bases in between. Per germline, CDR1 MNHEY and CDR2 SMNVEV (reference sequence). The CDR3 sequence: CASSTQDGGFEAFF. CDR3 sequence (DNA): TGTGCCAGCAGCACTCAGGACGGGGGGTTTGAAGCTTTCTTT.

The rearrangement uses TRBV19 and TRBJ2-7; D is perhaps TRBD2 (6 bases). Germline values: CDR1 LNHDA, CDR2 SQIVND (reference sequence). The V gene lost 4 bases and the J gene lost 3 bases, with 10 bases spanning the gap. This CDR3 is 13 amino acids long. The CDR3 protein is CASSTRTNYEQYF. The DNA of the CDR3 is TGTGCCAGTAGTACCAGGACTAACTACGAGCAGTACTTC. Full variable domain (missing parts from reference TRBV19 and TRBJ2-7): DGGITQSPKYLFRKEGQNVTLSCEQNLNHDAMYWYRQDPGQGLRLIYYSQIVNDFQKGDIAEGYSVSREKKESFPLTVTSAQKNPTAFYLCASSTRTNYEQYFGPGTRLTVT.

With respect to this clone: Additional DNA sequences in this sample encode the identical CDR3. The rearrangement links TRBV2 to TRBJ2-3; D not resolved. Trimming pared 6 bases from V and 0 bases from J, leaving 10 bases between. This CDR3 has 14 amino acids. Germline-derived CDR1 and CDR2 are SNHLY and FYNNEI. The CDR3 DNA is TGTGCCAGCAGCCGGACCTCTAGCACAGATACGCAGTATTTT. This translates into CASSRTSSTDTQYF.

There are a few counts of this clone. This chain links TRBV10-1 with TRBJ2-7; D is unclear. The CDR3 sequence is 9 residues long. CDR1 WNHNN and CDR2 SYGVQD come from the germline V gene (reference sequence). The ends were cut back, 8 bases at V and 6 bases at J, with 5 bases in the middle. CDR3 bases: TGCGCCAGCGACATCGAGCAGTACTTC. The encoded protein is CASDIEQYF.

The rearrangement links TRBV5-4 to TRBJ2-3; D may be TRBD1 (5 bases). Germline V CDR1 and CDR2: SGHNT, YYREEE (reference sequence). The CDR3 runs to 13 residues. V lost 2 bases, J lost 3 bases, and 7 bases lay in between. CDR3 nucleotides: TGTGCCAGCAGCTTCCAGGGAACAGATACGCAGTATTTT. Translation gives CASSFQGTDTQYF.

The J gene is TRBJ2-7, the V gene TRBV19, with D unresolved. Per the germline V gene, CDR1 is LNHDA and CDR2 is SQIVND (reference sequence). The CDR3 loop spans 13 amino acids. Trimming pared 3 bases from V and 4 bases from J, leaving 10 bases between. The CDR3 coding sequence is TGTGCCAGTAGTATTGGTAGAAAGTACGAGCAGTACTTC. Its translation is CASSIGRKYEQYF.

This clone has just one count. This rearrangement joins TRBV9 to TRBJ1-5; D unclear. Germline CDR1 reads SGDLS; CDR2 reads YYNGEE. The CDR3 is made up of 15 amino acids. Between the trimmed V and J ends, which lost 3 bases and 9 bases, there was a span of 19 bases. The CDR3 DNA follows: TGTGCCAGCAGCGCCCCCACGGCCCACCTTCGGCCCCAGCATTTT. This codes for CASSAPTAHLRPQHF.